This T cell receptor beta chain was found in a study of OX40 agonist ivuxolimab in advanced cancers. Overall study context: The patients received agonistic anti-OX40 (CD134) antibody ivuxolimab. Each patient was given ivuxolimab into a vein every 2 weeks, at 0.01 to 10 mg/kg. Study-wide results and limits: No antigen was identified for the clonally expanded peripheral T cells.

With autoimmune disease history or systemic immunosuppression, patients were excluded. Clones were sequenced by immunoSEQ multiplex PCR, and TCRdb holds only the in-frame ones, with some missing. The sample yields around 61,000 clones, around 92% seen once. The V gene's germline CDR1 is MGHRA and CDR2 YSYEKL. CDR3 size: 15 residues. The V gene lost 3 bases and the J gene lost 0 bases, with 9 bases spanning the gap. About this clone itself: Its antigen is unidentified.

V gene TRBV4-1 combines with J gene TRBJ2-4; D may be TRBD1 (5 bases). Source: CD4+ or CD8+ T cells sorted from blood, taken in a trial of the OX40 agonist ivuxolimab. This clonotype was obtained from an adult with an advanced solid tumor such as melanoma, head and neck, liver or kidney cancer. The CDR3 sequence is CASSQGRVAKNIQYF. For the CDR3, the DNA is TGCGCCAGCAGCCAGGGGCGAGTAGCCAAAAACATTCAGTACTTC.